The 26 T cell receptor beta chains below all came from one sample that was sequenced in a study of T cells in Graves' hyperthyroidism and ophthalmopathy. What was amplified from RNA transcripts were TCR beta CDR3 regions. The primer set for the first-round RT-PCR of the TCR CDR3 was HTBI. TCRdb ran MiXCR on the multiplex PCR reads and lists one entry per CDR3 protein. The sample comprises 40,000 or so distinct CDR3 sequences, around 50% of which are singletons, and approximately 6.2% rests with the top ten. Sequenced sample: blood. The receptor set was obtained from a woman in her fifties or sixties with Graves' hyperthyroidism that later progressed to Graves' ophthalmopathy.

There are many counts of this clonotype. CDR3 nucleotide sequence: TGTGCCAGCAGTTCCCACGAGGGGAGGAGGTACGAGCAGTACTTC. This encodes CASSSHEGRRYEQYF. This chain connects TRBV6-2 or TRBV6-3 to TRBJ2-7; TRBD2 might be the D (6 bases). V shed 4 bases and J shed 4 bases, with 17 bases lying between them. The CDR3 contains 15 residues. Germline V gene lookup returns CDR1 MNHEY and CDR2 SVGEGT.

The table lists this clonotype with many counts. V usage is TRBV7-3 and J usage is TRBJ2-2; 9 bases are a match to TRBD2. There are 15 residues in the CDR3. Germline V gene sequence: CDR1 SGHTA, CDR2 FQGTGA. The junction had 0 bases not matched to a gene; V was cut back by 3 bases and J by 1 base. Here the CDR3 DNA reads TGTGCCAGCAGCTTTAGCGGGAGGAACACCGGGGAGCTGTTTTTT. Translated, it gives CASSFSGRNTGELFF.

This clonotype was counted many times. The junction shows a germline mismatch at one end, possibly a read error. The gene calls are TRBV6-5 and TRBJ2-7; TRBD2 matches at 11 bases. Germline V gene data show CDR1 as MNHEY and CDR2 as SVGAGI. There are 13 residues in the CDR3. The DNA for the CDR3 is TGTGCCAGCAGTTCCGGACTAGCGGGCCGTTTCGACTTC. Its translation: CASSSGLAGRFDF.

This clonotype has ten or more counts. The chain uses TRBV20-1 and TRBJ2-1; 11 bases align to TRBD2. The CDR3 totals 17 residues. Germline assignment: CDR1 DFQATT and CDR2 SNEGSKA (reference sequence). After removal of 5 bases from V and 5 bases from J, the junction contained 14 bases not matched to a gene. CDR3 residues: CSAGTELAGDKDNEQFF. Here the CDR3 DNA reads TGCAGTGCTGGGACCGAACTAGCGGGAGATAAGGACAATGAGCAGTTCTTC.

This clonotype was recorded many times. This chain uses TRBV9 with TRBJ2-3; 9 positions match TRBD1. Trimming at V came to 3 bases and at J to 1 base, leaving 6 bases not matched to a gene. This CDR3 spans 16 amino acids. Germline V gene data show CDR1 as SGDLS and CDR2 as YYNGEE. The CDR3 bases are TGTGCCAGCAGCGATCACCGGGACAGGGGCACAGATACGCAGTATTTT. This translates into CASSDHRDRGTDTQYF.

Note on this clonotype: At one boundary the junction diverges from the germline segment, which might be a read error. The genes are TRBV19 and TRBJ1-1; 7 bases are a match to TRBD1. CDR1 LNHDA and CDR2 SQIVND come from the germline V gene (reference sequence). The CDR3 contains 21 residues. In nucleotides, the CDR3 is TGTGCCAGTAGTATCTGGCCCGGGACAGCCCCCAGGCTGAACGTGAACACTGAAGCCTTCTTT. This translates into CASSIWPGTAPRLNVNTEAFF.

The rearrangement links TRBV7-9 to TRBJ2-3; TRBD2 matches at 13 bases. The CDR3 is made up of 15 amino acids. Losses at the gene ends were 4 bases for V and 11 bases for J; bases not matched to a gene: 9. From germline, CDR1 is SEHNR and CDR2 FQNEAQ (reference sequence). The CDR3 coding sequence is TGTGCCAGCAGCTGGACTAGCGGGAGAGGAAATGAGCAGTATTTT. This translates into CASSWTSGRGNEQYF.

This clonotype was recorded many times. The chain couples TRBV11-2 to TRBJ2-7; the match to TRBD2 covers 8 bases. The germline V gene has CDR1 SGHAT and CDR2 FQNNGV. V was clipped by 5 bases and J by 3 bases; unmatched bases: 9. This CDR3 is 15 amino acids long. CDR3 sequence: CASSPQSAGVYEQYF. The CDR3 DNA reads TGTGCCAGCAGCCCCCAATCAGCGGGAGTCTACGAGCAGTACTTC.

Details on this clonotype: An end of the junction differs from the germline gene, which may be a read error. The chain uses TRBV9 and TRBJ2-5; 8 bases line up with TRBD1. Germline V gene data show CDR1 as SGDLS and CDR2 as YYNGEE. This CDR3 is built from 13 residues. The CDR3 loop is CASSEGTGGVQYF. The CDR3 nucleotides are TGTGCCAGTAGCGAGGGGACAGGAGGGGTCCAGTACTTC.

This clonotype was seen many times. The V call is TRBV27, the J call TRBJ1-5; the D gene is possibly TRBD1 (6 bases). Germline V gene lookup returns CDR1 MNHEY and CDR2 SMNVEV (reference sequence). The length of the CDR3 is 14 residues. V shed 4 bases and J shed 4 bases, with 11 bases lying between them. The CDR3 loop reads CASSSQGFNQPQHF. The CDR3 DNA reads as TGTGCCAGCAGTTCGCAGGGGTTTAATCAGCCCCAGCATTTT.

This clonotype appeared many times. The chain combines TRBV11-3 with TRBJ2-1, with unresolved D. The CDR3 spans 17 residues. Trimming removed 1 base at V and 14 bases at J, with 27 bases between. From germline, CDR1 is SGHNT and CDR2 YENEEA. The DNA of the CDR3 is TGTGCCAGCAGCTTAGCCCAAAGTGAAGCTATAACACAAATCGAGTTCTTC. It encodes CASSLAQSEAITQIEFF.

This clonotype ranks as medium-sized (0.01 to 0.1%). The rearrangement joins TRBV2 to TRBJ1-3, with 7 bases that match TRBD1. Trimming removed 6 bases from V and 0 bases from J; junction bases left unmatched: 2. Germline CDR1 SNHLY, CDR2 FYNNEI. This CDR3 region has 14 residues. The DNA for the CDR3 is TGTGCCAGCAGATGGGACAGCTCTGGAAACACCATATATTTT. Protein product: CASRWDSSGNTIYF.

The chain recombines TRBV2 with TRBJ1-4, with 7 bases lining up with TRBD1. Germline V CDR1 and CDR2: SNHLY, FYNNEI. With V trimmed by 6 bases and J by 2 bases, 3 bases remained unmatched. The CDR3 covers 14 residues. DNA of the CDR3: TGTGCCAGCAGCCGGACAGGTACTAATGAAAAACTGTTTTTT. It encodes CASSRTGTNEKLFF.

The sample holds many counts of this clonotype. The rearrangement uses TRBV6-2 or TRBV6-3 and TRBJ2-1; TRBD2 matches at 10 bases. Germline V gene lookup returns CDR1 MNHEY and CDR2 SVGEGT. Trimming at V came to 2 bases and at J to 3 bases, leaving 4 bases not matched to a gene. This CDR3 region has 16 residues. CDR3 in amino acids: CASSYTRLAGYNEQFF. The CDR3 DNA follows: TGTGCCAGCAGTTACACTCGACTAGCGGGCTACAATGAGCAGTTCTTC.

V gene TRBV11-2 combines with J gene TRBJ2-7; D is tentatively TRBD1 or TRBD2 (6 bases each). This CDR3 comprises 15 residues. V lost 6 bases to trimming and J lost 5 bases, with 20 bases between them. Germline lookup yields CDR1 SGHAT and CDR2 FQNNGV. CDR3 sequence: CASRSIRSGEDEQYF. CDR3 coding DNA: TGTGCCAGCAGGTCAATAAGGTCAGGGGAGGACGAGCAGTACTTC.

This chain joins TRBV9 and TRBJ1-2, with 9 bases lining up with TRBD1. Trimming cost V 0 bases and J 5 bases; bases outside gene matches: 2. Per the germline V gene, CDR1 is SGDLS and CDR2 is YYNGEE. This CDR3 is 14 amino acids long. The CDR3 DNA sequence: TGTGCCAGCAGCGTAGGGGGACAGGGTTATGGCTACACCTTC. Protein sequence: CASSVGGQGYGYTF.

This clonotype ranks as medium-sized. The rearrangement uses TRBV9 and TRBJ2-1; TRBD2 agrees at 8 bases. The CDR3 covers 16 residues. Germline V gene sequence: CDR1 SGDLS, CDR2 YYNGEE. V lost 4 bases, J lost 6 bases, and 12 bases stayed unmatched. This chain's CDR3 is CASSSRTSSTRNEQFF. For the CDR3, the DNA is TGTGCCAGCAGCTCACGGACTAGCTCAACACGCAATGAGCAGTTCTTC.

In its sample, this clonotype is medium-sized. The genes are TRBV10-3 and TRBJ2-3; D ambiguous. In germline, CDR1 is ENHRY, CDR2 SYGVKD. The CDR3 consists of 11 residues. V dropped 8 bases and J dropped 0 bases, with 3 bases sitting between them. In DNA, the CDR3 is TGTGCCATCTCCAGCACAGATACGCAGTATTTT. Translated: CAISSTDTQYF.

This clonotype was seen at least ten times. The genes are TRBV11-2 and TRBJ1-2, with TRBD1 as a possible D gene (5 bases). The length of the CDR3 is 13 residues. Germline-derived CDR1 and CDR2 are SGHAT and FQNNGV. Trimming cost V 2 bases and J 8 bases, with 12 bases left between them. CDR3 region: CASSLWGGGGYTF. The CDR3 bases are TGTGCCAGCAGCTTATGGGGTGGGGGAGGCTACACCTTC.

The chain combines TRBV7-2 with TRBJ1-4; the match to TRBD1 covers 8 bases. The CDR3 extends over 16 amino acids. Per the germline V gene, CDR1 is SGHTA and CDR2 is FQGNSA. The J segment lost 5 bases and the V segment lost 0 bases, leaving 5 bases of the junction unmatched. The CDR3 DNA follows: TGTGCCAGCAGCTTAGCCCAGGGGGCCTACAATGAAAAACTGTTTTTT. This codes for CASSLAQGAYNEKLFF.

This clonotype showed up many times. The CDR3 DNA sequence: TGTGCCAGCAGTGACATCGGTGGAGGGGAGCTGTTTTTT. This encodes CASSDIGGGELFF. The V and J genes are TRBV6-4 and TRBJ2-2; D not resolved. Germline V gives CDR1 MRHNA, CDR2 SNTAGT. The V end lost 2 bases, the J end lost 8 bases, and 9 bases lay between the germline ends. CDR3 length: 13 amino acids.

This clonotype came up many times. The V gene is TRBV6-5, the J gene TRBJ2-7; 8 bases line up with TRBD1. V lost 6 bases, J lost 4 bases, and 11 bases stayed unmatched. The germline V gene encodes CDR1 MNHEY and CDR2 SVGAGI. There are 15 residues in the CDR3. The CDR3 is CASSQFGTGDYEQYF. The DNA for the CDR3 is TGTGCCAGCAGCCAGTTTGGGACAGGAGATTACGAGCAGTACTTC.

V gene TRBV19 combines with J gene TRBJ2-1, with D tentatively TRBD1 (5 bases). The germline gives CDR1 LNHDA, CDR2 SQIVND (reference sequence). The CDR3 sequence is 13 residues long. V lost 2 bases to trimming and J lost 6 bases, with 8 bases between them. The CDR3 loop is CASSIQGINEQFF. As DNA, the CDR3 is TGTGCCAGTAGTATACAGGGAATCAATGAGCAGTTCTTC.

This chain connects TRBV5-1 to TRBJ2-5, with D uncertain. Germline V lookup: CDR1 SGHRS, CDR2 YFSETQ. The ends were cut back, 0 bases at V and 9 bases at J, with 21 bases in the middle. This CDR3 region has 16 residues. CDR3 loop: CASSLDGSGSNQPQYF. The CDR3 DNA is TGCGCCAGCAGCTTGGACGGTTCAGGTAGCAATCAGCCCCAGTACTTC.

This rearrangement joins TRBV5-1 to TRBJ1-1, with 8 nucleotides matching TRBD1. The V segment lost 6 bases and the J segment 0 bases; nucleotides outside the gene matches: 13. The CDR3 is 17 residues long. CDR1 and CDR2 from the germline V gene are SGHRS and YFSETQ. CDR3 DNA sequence: TGCGCCAGCACCCCCCGGGCAGGGGGCGGGATGAACACTGAAGCTTTCTTT. Its translation is CASTPRAGGGMNTEAFF. Supplemented by reference TRBV5-1 and TRBJ1-1, the full variable domain reads KAGVTQTPRYLIKTRGQQVTLSCSPISGHRSVSWYQQTPGQGLQFLFEYFSETQRNKGNFPGRFSGRQFSNSRSEMNVSTLELGDSALYLCASTPRAGGGMNTEAFFGQGTRLTVV.

Judged by abundance, this clonotype is medium-sized. The J gene is TRBJ2-7, the V gene TRBV10-1; 12 bases agree with TRBD2. The CDR3 covers 18 residues. Germline V gene data show CDR1 as WNHNN and CDR2 as SYGVQD (reference sequence). V trimming: 3 bases; J trimming: 6 bases; junction bases outside the gene matches: 15. The CDR3 here is CASSEGQGLAGCDCEQYF. The CDR3 DNA follows: TGCGCCAGCAGTGAAGGGCAAGGACTAGCGGGATGTGATTGCGAGCAGTACTTC.